The 23 T cell receptor beta chains below were found in one sample sequenced in a study of blood T cells in healthy people across ages. A J-beta primer mix and a sample-barcoded 5' primer were used in a second PCR of about 6 to 12 cycles. TCRdb re-derived calls from the 5' RACE reads in MiXCR, one entry per CDR3 protein. The sample includes around 650,000 distinct CDR3 sequences, 35% to 50% of them seen just once. The sample consisted of blood. Source of these receptors: an elderly man in good health.

This clonotype was counted a few times. The chain is built from TRBV7-9 and TRBJ2-4, with TRBD1 identical over 10 bases. The trim removed 2 bases at V and 0 bases at J, leaving 4 bases unmatched. This CDR3 comprises 17 residues. Germline assignment: CDR1 SEHNR and CDR2 FQNEAQ (reference sequence). The CDR3 is CASSLPGQGVAKNIQYF. The CDR3 nucleotides read TGTGCCAGCAGCTTACCCGGACAGGGGGTAGCCAAAAACATTCAGTACTTC. Combining the CDR3 with reference TRBV7-9 and TRBJ2-4 gives the whole variable domain DTGVSQNPRHKITKRGQNVTFRCDPISEHNRLYWYRQTLGQGPEFLTYFQNEAQLEKSRLLSDRFSAERPKGSFSTLEIQRTEQGDSAMYLCASSLPGQGVAKNIQYFGAGTRLSVL.

The CDR3 spells CASSQEISYNEQFF. For the CDR3, the DNA is TGCGCCAGCAGCCAAGAAATATCCTACAATGAGCAGTTCTTC. The chain carries TRBV4-3 and TRBJ2-1, with no clear D. This CDR3 has 14 residues. Germline-derived CDR1 and CDR2 are LGHNA and YSLEER. The V and J ends lost 0 bases and 1 base respectively, with 4 bases between them.

The chain uses TRBV14 and TRBJ1-4; TRBD1 matches 9 bases. Looked up from germline, CDR1 is SGHDN and CDR2 is FVKESK. With V trimmed by 2 bases and J by 5 bases, 3 bases remained unmatched. This CDR3 has 15 amino acids. The CDR3 loop reads CASSQLGQGNEKLFF. CDR3 in DNA: TGTGCCAGCAGCCAACTTGGACAGGGGAATGAAAAACTGTTTTTT.

The chain couples TRBV20-1 to TRBJ2-7; 9 nucleotides line up with TRBD2. Germline CDR1 reads DFQATT; CDR2 reads SNEGSKA (reference sequence). The CDR3 length is 14 residues. Unmatched junction bases numbered 8, after V lost 5 bases and J lost 3 bases. This chain's CDR3 is CSALSGGLNYEQYF. DNA of the CDR3: TGCAGTGCTCTTAGCGGGGGACTAAACTACGAGCAGTACTTC.

This chain's CDR3 is CASRRLGTGYTYGYTF. CDR3 sequence (DNA): TGTGCCAGCAGGAGACTAGGGACAGGGTATACTTATGGCTACACCTTC. V gene TRBV2 combines with J gene TRBJ1-2, with TRBD1 identical over 9 bases. Germline values: CDR1 SNHLY, CDR2 FYNNEI. The CDR3 extends over 16 amino acids. V trimming: 6 bases; J trimming: 5 bases; junction bases outside the gene matches: 13.

The CDR3 region is CAISESTHGANYGYTF. In DNA form, the CDR3 reads TGTGCCATCAGTGAGTCGACTCACGGAGCTAACTATGGCTACACCTTC. The chain recombines TRBV10-3 with TRBJ1-2; the D is unclear. The CDR3 sequence is 16 residues long. Germline-derived CDR1 and CDR2 are ENHRY and SYGVKD. The V end lost 0 bases, the J end lost 0 bases, and 11 bases lay between the germline ends.

The chain recombines TRBV6-6 with TRBJ1-5; D is uncertain. Per the germline V gene, CDR1 is MNHNY and CDR2 is SVGAGI (reference sequence). This CDR3 has 12 residues. Trimming shortened V by 8 bases and J by 0 bases, and 5 bases separated the two germline ends. CDR3 protein: CASVGSNQPQHF. The CDR3 DNA is TGTGCCAGCGTAGGTAGCAATCAGCCCCAGCATTTT.

In its sample, this clonotype was seen a few times. V and J are TRBV20-1 and TRBJ2-3; TRBD2 matches at 13 bases. V lost 4 bases, J lost 3 bases, and 4 bases stayed unmatched. Germline V lookup: CDR1 DFQATT, CDR2 SNEGSKA (reference sequence). The CDR3 consists of 15 residues. This chain's CDR3 is CSAIGLAGETDTQYF. Here the CDR3 DNA reads TGCAGTGCTATTGGACTAGCGGGAGAGACAGATACGCAGTATTTT.

This clonotype showed up just a few times. The chain is built from TRBV20-1 and TRBJ2-3; D assignment may be TRBD1 or TRBD2 (5 bases each). Between the trimmed V and J ends, which lost 6 bases and 8 bases, there was a span of 21 bases. Germline V lookup: CDR1 DFQATT, CDR2 SNEGSKA (reference sequence). The CDR3 extends over 14 amino acids. CDR3 nucleotide sequence: TGCAGTGCCGCAAGGGACGCCGGTGGGGGTACGCAGTATTTT. It is translated as CSAARDAGGGTQYF.

This clonotype was counted a few times. CDR3 loop: CASSLLPNTGTYEQYF. Written as DNA, the CDR3 is TGCGCCAGCAGCTTGCTTCCGAACACGGGAACCTACGAGCAGTACTTC. This sequence joins TRBV5-1 and TRBJ2-7; possibly TRBD2 for D (5 bases). Trimming left V 1 base short and J 2 bases short, with 16 bases between. Germline loops: CDR1 SGHRS, CDR2 YFSETQ. The CDR3 totals 16 residues.

The V call is TRBV9, the J call TRBJ1-5; perhaps TRBD1 as D (5 bases). CDR1 and CDR2 (germline): SGDLS, YYNGEE. V dropped 0 bases and J dropped 3 bases, with 10 bases sitting between them. CDR3 length: 15 amino acids. The CDR3 nucleotides are TGTGCCAGCAGCGTAGATGCAGGGATCAATCAGCCCCAGCATTTT. Protein: CASSVDAGINQPQHF.

CDR3 in amino acids: CASSYLDPRGPDTQYF. The CDR3 nucleotides are TGTGCCAGCAGTTATTTGGACCCCCGCGGCCCAGATACGCAGTATTTT. The rearrangement joins TRBV6-5 to TRBJ2-3; D is uncertain. Between the trimmed V and J ends, which lost 3 bases and 4 bases, there was a span of 17 bases. Germline V CDR1 and CDR2: MNHEY, SVGAGI. This CDR3 is 16 amino acids long.

Many counts were recorded for this clonotype. The rearrangement links TRBV6-2 or TRBV6-3 to TRBJ2-1; 9 positions match TRBD2. V dropped 6 bases and J dropped 2; count of bases not matched to a gene: 5. The CDR3 consists of 15 residues. Germline CDR1 reads MNHEY; CDR2 reads SVGEGT. CDR3 nucleotides: TGTGCCAGCAGAATAGCGGGAGAGACCTACAATGAGCAGTTCTTC. Amino acids: CASRIAGETYNEQFF.

The V and J genes are TRBV6-2 or TRBV6-3 and TRBJ1-1, with D uncertain. This CDR3 is 15 amino acids long. From germline, CDR1 is MNHEY and CDR2 SVGEGT. V was shortened by 1 base and J by 1 base, with 10 bases between the two germline ends. Written as DNA, the CDR3 is TGTGCCAGCAGTTACTATGGCTTACCGAACACTGAAGCTTTCTTT. Its translation is CASSYYGLPNTEAFF.

In its sample, this clonotype was seen a few times. This chain joins TRBV2 and TRBJ1-1; 10 nucleotides line up with TRBD1. The J segment lost 2 bases and the V segment lost 4 bases, leaving 7 bases of the junction unmatched. CDR3 length: 16 residues. Germline V gene sequence: CDR1 SNHLY, CDR2 FYNNEI. CDR3 nucleotide sequence: TGTGCCAGCAGTGTCCGCCGGGACAGGGGAAACACTGAAGCTTTCTTT. Translated: CASSVRRDRGNTEAFF.

This sequence joins TRBV12-3 or TRBV12-4 and TRBJ2-1; 15 bases are a match to TRBD2. This CDR3 comprises 16 residues. Losses at the gene ends were 7 bases for V and 7 bases for J; bases not matched to a gene: 8. CDR3 DNA sequence: TGTGCCAGCAACGGGACTAGCGGGAGGCATAGAAATGAGCAGTTCTTC. Translation gives CASNGTSGRHRNEQFF.

This clonotype has just a few counts. V is TRBV7-2 and J is TRBJ2-7; no clear D. Germline loops: CDR1 SGHTA, CDR2 FQGNSA. The CDR3 consists of 15 residues. The germline V and J ends were trimmed by 1 base and 0 bases, with 10 bases remaining between them. The CDR3 DNA sequence: TGTGCCAGCAGCTTAGAAGGCAGGAGCTCCTACGAGCAGTACTTC. Translated: CASSLEGRSSYEQYF.

The genes are TRBV6-2 or TRBV6-3 and TRBJ1-6; tentatively, D is TRBD1 (5 bases). The CDR3 sequence is 16 residues long. The ends were cut back, 2 bases at V and 7 bases at J, with 15 bases in the middle. CDR1 and CDR2 from the germline V gene are MNHEY and SVGEGT. The CDR3 bases are TGTGCCAGCAGTTACAGCTCGCTCAGGGCGAATTCACCCCTCCACTTT. Translation gives CASSYSSLRANSPLHF.

This clonotype was seen a few times. This sequence joins TRBV18 and TRBJ2-3; tentatively, D is TRBD1 (5 bases). Germline CDR1 is KGHSH and CDR2 is LQKENI. Between the trimmed V and J ends, which lost 4 bases and 2 bases, there was a span of 16 bases. This CDR3 has 16 amino acids. The CDR3 loop reads CASSQTGRKVTDTQYF. CDR3 sequence (DNA): TGTGCCAGCTCACAAACAGGACGGAAGGTCACAGATACGCAGTATTTT.

The chain uses TRBV20-1 and TRBJ1-3, with D possibly TRBD1 on 6 matching bases. The ends were cut back, 3 bases at V and 0 bases at J, with 21 bases in the middle. CDR3 length: 18 amino acids. From germline, CDR1 is DFQATT and CDR2 SNEGSKA (reference sequence). This chain's CDR3 is CSASEAGAPASSGNTIYF. CDR3 bases: TGCAGTGCTAGCGAGGCAGGGGCACCAGCCAGCTCTGGAAACACCATATATTTT.

The V call is TRBV7-8, the J call TRBJ2-1; 9 positions agree with TRBD1. The CDR3 sequence is 13 residues long. Germline trimming cut 8 bases from V and 6 bases from J; bases unmatched to any gene: 5. Germline V gene sequence: CDR1 SGHVS, CDR2 FQNEAQ. CDR3 sequence: CASRLTGGNEQFF. Written as DNA, the CDR3 is TGTGCCAGCCGCCTGACAGGGGGCAATGAGCAGTTCTTC.

The chain carries TRBV20-1 and TRBJ1-1; TRBD1 matches 7 bases. V shed 6 bases, J shed 6 bases, and the junction held 7 bases outside the gene matches. The V gene's germline CDR1 is DFQATT and CDR2 SNEGSKA (reference sequence). The CDR3 sequence is 12 residues long. As DNA, the CDR3 is TGCAGTGCGGACAGGTGGGAGGCTGAAGCTTTCTTT. Translation: CSADRWEAEAFF.

The chain has TRBV7-8 and TRBJ1-6; D uncertain. Per the germline V gene, CDR1 is SGHVS and CDR2 is FQNEAQ. The CDR3 is made up of 15 amino acids. The ends were cut back, 5 bases at V and 9 bases at J, with 17 bases in the middle. The CDR3 DNA is TGTGCCAGCAGCCGAAATGGGGTTCAGGCTTCACCCCTCCACTTT. As protein: CASSRNGVQASPLHF. Supplemented by reference TRBV7-8 and TRBJ1-6, the full variable domain reads GAGVSQSPRYKVAKRGQDVALRCDPISGHVSLFWYQQALGQGPEFLTYFQNEAQLDKSGLPSDRFFAERPEGSVSTLKIQRTQQEDSAVYLCASSRNGVQASPLHFGNGTRLTVT.